The 21 T cell receptor beta chains in this list originate from one sample, sequenced in a study of blood T cell repertoires in COVID-19. Libraries were prepared by immunoSEQ multiplex PCR; TCRdb keeps only in-frame clonotypes and omits some of them. The sample consists of about 350,000 clones, more than 70% of them appearing once. The sequenced sample was peripheral blood. These TCRs come from a woman aged 55-69 years with COVID-19, enrolled during active disease.

J is TRBJ2-3 and V is TRBV7-9; weak D call: TRBD2 (5 bases). Germline V gene data show CDR1 as SEHNR and CDR2 as FQNEAQ (reference sequence). The CDR3 length is 15 residues. Trimming cost V 2 bases and J 2 bases, with 11 bases left between them. This chain's CDR3 is CASSLTRGLTDTQYF. The DNA for the CDR3 is TGTGCCAGCAGCTTAACGCGAGGGCTCACAGATACGCAGTATTTT.

J is TRBJ2-2 and V is TRBV28; a possible D gene is TRBD2 (7 bases). The length of the CDR3 is 16 residues. The V gene lost 5 bases and the J gene lost 3 bases, with 16 bases spanning the gap. Per the germline V gene, CDR1 is MDHEN and CDR2 is SYDVKM. CDR3 nucleotide sequence: TGTGCCAGCAGTCCCCCCGGGGGGCGCTACACCGGGGAGCTGTTTTTT. Residues: CASSPPGGRYTGELFF.

This chain joins TRBV5-1 and TRBJ1-4; 7 bases map to TRBD1. The V gene end was trimmed by 0 bases and the J gene end by 0 bases; junction bases not matched to a gene: 11. The CDR3 has 19 residues. Germline-derived CDR1 and CDR2 are SGHRS and YFSETQ. The CDR3: CASSLDRGHGFATNEKLFF. CDR3 nucleotide sequence: TGCGCCAGCAGCTTGGACAGGGGACACGGTTTTGCAACTAATGAAAAACTGTTTTTT.

This clone occurred once. The rearrangement uses TRBV7-9 and TRBJ1-5; D is unclear. Trimming cost V 11 bases and J 1 base, with 9 bases left between them. The germline gives CDR1 SEHNR, CDR2 FQNEAQ (reference sequence). The CDR3 length is 12 residues. For the CDR3, the DNA is TGTGCCTCTGAGGGAAGCAATCAGCCCCAGCATTTT. This encodes CASEGSNQPQHF.

J is TRBJ2-3 and V is TRBV2; 11 bases fit TRBD2. This CDR3 has 14 residues. Trimming cost V 4 bases and J 5 bases; bases outside gene matches: 2. Germline V lookup: CDR1 SNHLY, CDR2 FYNNEI. CDR3 coding DNA: TGTGCCAGCAGTGGACTAGCGGGGTTAGATACGCAGTATTTT. As protein: CASSGLAGLDTQYF.

The chain uses TRBV6-6 and TRBJ2-3; TRBD1 might be the D (6 bases). Per the germline V gene, CDR1 is MNHNY and CDR2 is SVGAGI (reference sequence). There are 13 residues in the CDR3. V was trimmed by 0 bases and J by 12 bases, leaving 13 bases between them. CDR3 amino acids: CASSYSGRGPQYF. The DNA of the CDR3 is TGTGCCAGCAGTTACTCGGGCAGGGGCCCACAGTATTTT.

This rearrangement joins TRBV7-9 to TRBJ1-6; TRBD1 agrees at 9 bases. CDR1 is SEHNR, CDR2 FQNEAQ, per germline (reference sequence). CDR3 length equals 15 residues. With 5 bases clipped from V and 7 bases from J, the junction kept 6 bases outside the gene matches. The CDR3: CASSRGTGRNSPLHF. The DNA of the CDR3 is TGTGCCAGCAGCCGGGGGACAGGGAGGAATTCACCCCTCCACTTT.

This CDR3 reads CASSSPRGPGNTEAFF. For the CDR3, the DNA is TGTGCCAGCAGTTCCCCCAGGGGACCCGGGAACACTGAAGCTTTCTTT. The V call is TRBV27, the J call TRBJ1-1, with D possibly being TRBD1 (6 bases). V lost 4 bases, J lost 1 base, and 16 bases lay in between. The germline CDR1 and CDR2 sequences are MNHEY and SMNVEV (reference sequence). The CDR3 sequence is 16 residues long.

This rearrangement joins TRBV11-2 to TRBJ2-7, with 11 bases matching TRBD2. The germline V gene encodes CDR1 SGHAT and CDR2 FQNNGV. This CDR3 region has 19 residues. The V segment lost 2 bases and the J segment 0 bases; nucleotides outside the gene matches: 12. CDR3 loop: CASSLYVSSGGPSSYEQYF. CDR3 nucleotide sequence: TGTGCCAGCAGCTTATACGTTTCTAGCGGGGGGCCCTCCTCCTACGAGCAGTACTTC.

This clone occurred once. The sample has other DNA sequences that encode this CDR3 too. This sequence joins TRBV7-9 and TRBJ1-2, with TRBD1 identical over 7 bases. The CDR3 has 13 residues. V shed 1 base and J 8 bases; nucleotides not matched to a gene: 4. Germline values: CDR1 SEHNR, CDR2 FQNEAQ (reference sequence). The CDR3 nucleotides read TGTGCCAGCAGCTTAGAGGGGGCGGGCGGCTACACCTTC. Its translation: CASSLEGAGGYTF.

The chain joins TRBV5-6 to TRBJ1-2; TRBD1 aligns across 10 bases. V lost 1 base to trimming and J lost 8 bases; unmatched junction nucleotides: 5. Germline lookup yields CDR1 SGHDT and CDR2 YYEEEE. The CDR3 spans 14 residues. CDR3 amino acids: CASSLIGQGVGYTF. DNA for the CDR3: TGTGCCAGCAGCTTGATCGGACAGGGGGTCGGCTACACCTTC. The full variable domain, in which reference TRBV5-6 and TRBJ1-2 provide the parts outside the CDR3, is DAGVTQSPTHLIKTRGQQVTLRCSPKSGHDTVSWYQQALGQGPQFIFQYYEEEERQRGNFPDRFSGHQFPNYSSELNVNALLLGDSALYLCASSLIGQGVGYTFGSGTRLTVV.

The rearrangement joins TRBV19 to TRBJ1-2; D is possibly TRBD1 (5 bases). CDR3 length: 15 residues. From germline, CDR1 is LNHDA and CDR2 SQIVND (reference sequence). Between the trimmed V and J ends, which lost 4 bases and 4 bases, there was a span of 16 bases. CDR3 sequence reads: CASSREPGNGYGYTF. CDR3 bases: TGTGCCAGTAGTAGAGAGCCAGGGAACGGCTATGGCTACACCTTC.

The chain combines TRBV12-3 or TRBV12-4 with TRBJ1-2, with D unclear. This CDR3 comprises 12 residues. The ends were cut back, 5 bases at V and 7 bases at J, with 11 bases in the middle. The CDR3 region has the DNA TGTGCCAGCAGTCCAGACACATCTGGCTACACCTTC. Translated, it gives CASSPDTSGYTF.

The rearrangement uses TRBV18 and TRBJ1-1; no clear D. Per germline, CDR1 KGHSH and CDR2 LQKENI. Trimming took 0 bases from V and 6 from J, leaving 8 bases between them. This CDR3 is 13 amino acids long. The CDR3, as DNA: TGTGCCAGCTCACCACCGAGGCGTTCTGAAGCTTTCTTT. It encodes CASSPPRRSEAFF.

The rearrangement joins TRBV30 to TRBJ1-2, with 10 nucleotides matching TRBD1. The CDR3 contains 13 residues. The V gene's germline CDR1 is GTSNPN and CDR2 SVGIG (reference sequence). J lost 7 bases, V lost 2 bases, and 4 bases had no gene match. For the CDR3, the DNA is TGTGCCTGGAGTATCCGGACAGGGGGTGGCTACACCTTC. This sequence encodes CAWSIRTGGGYTF. Filled out from reference TRBV30 and TRBJ1-2, the complete variable domain reads SQTIHQWPATLVQPVGSPLSLECTVEGTSNPNLYWYRQAAGRGLQLLFYSVGIGQISSEVPQNLSASRPQDRQFILSSKKLLLSDSGFYLCAWSIRTGGGYTFGSGTRLTVV.

The table lists this clone with many counts. The chain recombines TRBV7-2 with TRBJ1-3, with 7 bases lining up with TRBD1. Germline CDR1 and CDR2: SGHTA and FQGNSA. The CDR3 sequence is 16 residues long. Trimming at V came to 0 bases and at J to 0 bases, leaving 2 bases not matched to a gene. This CDR3 reads CASSLATGLSGNTIYF. CDR3 nucleotide sequence: TGTGCCAGCAGCTTAGCGACAGGGCTCTCTGGAAACACCATATATTTT.

This clone was counted once. The V call is TRBV12-3 or TRBV12-4, the J call TRBJ1-1; D possibly corresponds to TRBD1 (6 bases). The V and J ends lost 8 bases and 10 bases respectively, with 17 bases between them. This CDR3 comprises 12 residues. This chain's CDR3 is CASGYRATGAFF. The CDR3 DNA is TGTGCCAGCGGCTACAGGGCCACCGGAGCTTTCTTT.

This chain connects TRBV5-4 to TRBJ1-5, with D perhaps TRBD1 (6 bases). Trimming took off 4 bases at V and 2 bases at J, with 10 bases between the two ends. Looked up from germline, CDR1 is SGHNT and CDR2 is YYREEE (reference sequence). The CDR3 spans 14 residues. The CDR3 region is CASSRAGGNQPQHF. The CDR3 nucleotides read TGTGCCAGCAGCCGGGCAGGGGGCAATCAGCCCCAGCATTTT. The full variable domain, completed using reference TRBV5-4 and TRBJ1-5, is ETGVTQSPTHLIKTRGQQVTLRCSSQSGHNTVSWYQQALGQGPQFIFQYYREEENGRGNFPPRFSGLQFPNYSSELNVNALELDDSALYLCASSRAGGNQPQHFGDGTRLSIL.

With regard to this clone: Other DNA sequences in the same sample also yield this CDR3. This sequence joins TRBV29-1 and TRBJ2-1; 7 bases line up with TRBD1. Unmatched junction bases numbered 1, after V lost 4 bases and J lost 4 bases. CDR3 size: 12 residues. The germline gives CDR1 SQVTM, CDR2 ANQGSEA. CDR3 region: CSVGTGYNEQFF. In DNA, the CDR3 is TGCAGCGTTGGGACAGGATACAATGAGCAGTTCTTC.

J is TRBJ2-2 and V is TRBV5-1; TRBD1 matches at 9 bases. J lost 5 bases, V lost 6 bases, and 11 bases had no gene match. The germline V gene encodes CDR1 SGHRS and CDR2 YFSETQ. The CDR3 has 16 residues. In DNA form, the CDR3 reads TGCGCCAGCACCCTAACAGGGGGCGTCGGGACCGGGGAGCTGTTTTTT. Residues: CASTLTGGVGTGELFF.

V usage is TRBV18 and J usage is TRBJ1-5; D may be TRBD1 (6 bases). V lost 4 bases, J lost 3 bases, and 16 bases lay in between. Germline lookup yields CDR1 KGHSH and CDR2 LQKENI. The CDR3 extends over 16 amino acids. CDR3 amino acids: CASSRREGGTNQPQHF. The CDR3 DNA sequence: TGTGCCAGCTCACGGAGGGAGGGGGGAACCAATCAGCCCCAGCATTTT.